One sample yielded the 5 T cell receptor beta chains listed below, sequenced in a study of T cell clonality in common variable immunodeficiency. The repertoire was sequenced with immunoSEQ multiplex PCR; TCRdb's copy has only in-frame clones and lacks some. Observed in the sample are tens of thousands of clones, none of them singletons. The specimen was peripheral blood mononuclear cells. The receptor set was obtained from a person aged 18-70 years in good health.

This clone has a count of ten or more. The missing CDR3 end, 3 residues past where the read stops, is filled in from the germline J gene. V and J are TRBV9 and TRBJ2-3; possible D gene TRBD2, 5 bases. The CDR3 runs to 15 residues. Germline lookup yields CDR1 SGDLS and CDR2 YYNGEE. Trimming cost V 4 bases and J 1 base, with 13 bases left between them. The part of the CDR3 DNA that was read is TGTGCCAGCAGCCCCCGGACTTTCGGCACAGATACG. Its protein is CASSPRTFGTDT. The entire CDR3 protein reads CASSPRTFGTDTQYF.

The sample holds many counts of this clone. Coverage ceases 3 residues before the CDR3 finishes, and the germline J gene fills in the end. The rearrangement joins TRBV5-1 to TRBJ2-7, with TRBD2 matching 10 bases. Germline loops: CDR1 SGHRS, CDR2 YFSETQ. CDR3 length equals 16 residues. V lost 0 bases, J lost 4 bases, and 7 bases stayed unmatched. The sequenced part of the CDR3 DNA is TGCGCCAGCAGCTTGGCCCTAGCGGGAGTTCTGTACGAG. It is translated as CASSLALAGVLYE. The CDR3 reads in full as CASSLALAGVLYEQYF.

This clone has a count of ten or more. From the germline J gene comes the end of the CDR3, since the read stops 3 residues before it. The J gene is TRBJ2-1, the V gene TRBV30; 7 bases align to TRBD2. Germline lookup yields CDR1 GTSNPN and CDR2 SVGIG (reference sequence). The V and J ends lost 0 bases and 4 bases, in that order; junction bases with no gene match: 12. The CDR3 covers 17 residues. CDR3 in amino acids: CAWSVPQSGTRYNEQFF. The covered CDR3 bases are TGTGCCTGGAGTGTCCCCCAAAGCGGGACTCGTTACAATGAG.

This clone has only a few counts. The CDR3 protein is CASSLQTSGGGRTDTYTF. The DNA read from the CDR3 is TGTGCCAGCTCACTTCAAACTAGCGGAGGAGGCCGGACAGATACC. V is TRBV18 and J is TRBJ1-2; a possible D gene is TRBD1 (6 bases). The read is 3 residues too short to cover the CDR3 end, so that end is filled in from the germline J gene. CDR1 is KGHSH and CDR2 is LQKENI in the germline V gene. The CDR3 is 18 residues long.

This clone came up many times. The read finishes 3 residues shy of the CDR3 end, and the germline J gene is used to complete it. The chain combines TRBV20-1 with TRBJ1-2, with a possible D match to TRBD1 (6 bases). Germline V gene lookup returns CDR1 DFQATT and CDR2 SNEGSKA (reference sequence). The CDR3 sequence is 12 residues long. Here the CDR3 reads CSAWGLDRSYTF. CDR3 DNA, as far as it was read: TGCAGTGCCTGGGGCCTTGACAGGAGC.